The 7 T cell receptor beta chains below come from one sample, sequenced in a study of beta chain features in type 1 diabetes. The entirety of the isolated RNA underwent reverse transcription, so expressed TCRB transcripts were sequenced. Repertoires were generated with immunoSEQ multiplex PCR, while TCRdb's copy carries only in-frame clones and drops some. This sample has some 280,000 clones, with roughly 13% found just once. Antigens of these TCRs are unknown. General study findings and limits: Shorter TCRB CDR3s, moderately but significantly so, marked every one of the four CD4+ subsets in Type 1 diabetes patients.

Material: naive CD4+ T cells from blood. The source is a man aged 25 to 45 with type 1 diabetes.

The rearrangement joins TRBV30 to TRBJ1-5; D may be TRBD1 (5 bases). This CDR3 contains 12 residues. Germline V gene data show CDR1 as GTSNPN and CDR2 as SVGIG (reference sequence). The V end lost 1 base, the J end lost 6 bases, and 7 bases lay between the germline ends. The CDR3 reads CAWSGGAQPQHF. The CDR3 bases are TGTGCCTGGAGTGGTGGGGCTCAGCCCCAGCATTTT.

The chain employs TRBV4-2 and TRBJ2-1; 10 nucleotides align to TRBD2. Germline V lookup: CDR1 LGHNA, CDR2 YNFKEQ. The CDR3 loop spans 16 amino acids. The V segment lost 3 bases and the J segment 7 bases; nucleotides outside the gene matches: 9. CDR3 region: CASSQVGLASVNEQFF. The CDR3 DNA sequence: TGTGCCAGCAGCCAGGTGGGACTAGCGAGCGTGAATGAGCAGTTCTTC.

In its sample, this clone was seen a few times. The chain joins TRBV4-1 to TRBJ2-1; D perhaps matches TRBD2 (5 bases). Germline V lookup: CDR1 MGHRA, CDR2 YSYEKL. V was clipped by 4 bases and J by 6 bases, with 19 bases between them. The CDR3 spans 16 residues. The CDR3 bases are TGCGCCAGCAGCCCCTTACAATGGCGGGCAAGCAATGAGCAGTTCTTC. Protein product: CASSPLQWRASNEQFF.

The chain couples TRBV28 to TRBJ2-2; tentatively, D is TRBD1 (6 bases). Per the germline V gene, CDR1 is MDHEN and CDR2 is SYDVKM. V gave up 6 bases and J gave up 4 bases, with 12 bases separating them. The CDR3 has 14 residues. This chain's CDR3 is CASSYPDSTGELFF. CDR3 in DNA: TGTGCCAGCAGCTATCCGGACAGCACCGGGGAGCTGTTTTTT.

The gene calls are TRBV7-6 and TRBJ2-1; the D gene is possibly TRBD2 (6 bases). Germline V CDR1 and CDR2: SGHVS, FNYEAQ. The V gene lost 3 bases and the J gene lost 8 bases, with 11 bases spanning the gap. This CDR3 comprises 13 residues. DNA for the CDR3: TGTGCCAGCAGCTTCTCTGGGAGGCATGAGCAGTTCTTC. Translation: CASSFSGRHEQFF.

This clone was observed a few times. V is TRBV30 and J is TRBJ2-7, with D perhaps TRBD2 (5 bases). CDR1 is GTSNPN, CDR2 SVGIG, per germline (reference sequence). This CDR3 has 13 amino acids. V lost 3 bases and J lost 2, with 11 bases in between. CDR3 protein: CAWRRAPTYEQYF. For the CDR3, the DNA is TGTGCCTGGAGGAGGGCCCCAACCTACGAGCAGTACTTC.

This clone was observed a handful of times. V gene TRBV2 combines with J gene TRBJ2-1, with D possibly being TRBD1 (6 bases). Germline CDR1 SNHLY, CDR2 FYNNEI. The CDR3 runs 15 residues. The germline V and J ends were trimmed by 6 bases and 3 bases, with 15 bases remaining between them. The CDR3 DNA follows: TGTGCCAGCAGCCCGTCAACGGGACACTACAATGAGCAGTTCTTC. This encodes CASSPSTGHYNEQFF.